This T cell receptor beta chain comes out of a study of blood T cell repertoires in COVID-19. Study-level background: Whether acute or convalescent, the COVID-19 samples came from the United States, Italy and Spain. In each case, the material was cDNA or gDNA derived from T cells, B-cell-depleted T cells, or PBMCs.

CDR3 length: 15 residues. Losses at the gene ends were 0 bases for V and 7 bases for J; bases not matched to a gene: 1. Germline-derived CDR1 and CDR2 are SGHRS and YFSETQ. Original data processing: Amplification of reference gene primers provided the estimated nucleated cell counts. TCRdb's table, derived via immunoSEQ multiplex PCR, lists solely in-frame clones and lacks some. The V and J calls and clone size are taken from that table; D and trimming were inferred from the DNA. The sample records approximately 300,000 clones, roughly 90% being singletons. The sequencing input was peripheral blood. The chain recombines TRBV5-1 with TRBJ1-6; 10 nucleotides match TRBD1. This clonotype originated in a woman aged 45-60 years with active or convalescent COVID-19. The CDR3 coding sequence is TGCGCCAGCAGCTTGGGGACAGGGGGGAATTCACCCCTCCACTTT. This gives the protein CASSLGTGGNSPLHF.